This T cell receptor (beta chain) was recovered during a study of blood T cell repertoires in COVID-19. In the study overall: PBMCs, B-cell-depleted T cells, or T cells were the source of the cDNA or gDNA that made up the material.

Individuals drawn from 24 US areas were about 18 to 100 years old. TCRdb's table, derived via immunoSEQ multiplex PCR, lists solely in-frame clones and lacks some. The sample holds 130,000 or so clones, roughly 80% seen once. The CDR3 is 15 amino acids. CDR1 and CDR2 from the germline V gene are LGHNA and YSLEER. V was trimmed by 3 bases and J by 5 bases, leaving 16 bases between them. The sequencing sample was made of PBMCs or T cells enriched from blood (not recorded which). This receptor was obtained from a man in his fifties who had recovered from COVID-19. The gene calls are TRBV4-3 and TRBJ1-1; TRBD1 might be the D (6 bases). For the CDR3, the DNA is TGCGCCAGCAGCCATCATTTGAAGGGGGGGACTGAAGCTTTCTTT. Protein sequence: CASSHHLKGGTEAFF.